This T cell receptor beta chain was captured in a study of T cell repertoires in cytomegalovirus infection. Overall study: Both CMV infection and a matching HLA type were indicated by public TCR beta signatures. Regarding the study as a whole: HLA-C-restricted, CMV-specific TCR beta clonotypes were dominant ex vivo.

As for this clonotype: Its matching antigen is unknown.

CDR3 length equals 16 residues. Germline CDR1 and CDR2: MGHRA and YSYEKL. J lost 7 bases, V lost 0 bases, and 7 bases had no gene match. MiXCR, run by TCRdb on the reads, gives a single entry per CDR3 protein. The sample holds 27,000 or so distinct CDR3 sequences, around a fifth seen once. This chain joins TRBV4-1 and TRBJ2-1, with TRBD2 matching over 9 bases. This sequence originates from a human donor in good health (CMV status not recorded). Some clones in this sample may be carry-over from other donors' samples. Sample: CD8+ T cells from cultured PBMCs, taken from culture after CMV antigen stimulation. CDR3 sequence reads: CASSQDAAGGPNEQFF. DNA for the CDR3: TGCGCCAGCAGCCAAGACGCTGCGGGAGGGCCGAATGAGCAGTTCTTC.